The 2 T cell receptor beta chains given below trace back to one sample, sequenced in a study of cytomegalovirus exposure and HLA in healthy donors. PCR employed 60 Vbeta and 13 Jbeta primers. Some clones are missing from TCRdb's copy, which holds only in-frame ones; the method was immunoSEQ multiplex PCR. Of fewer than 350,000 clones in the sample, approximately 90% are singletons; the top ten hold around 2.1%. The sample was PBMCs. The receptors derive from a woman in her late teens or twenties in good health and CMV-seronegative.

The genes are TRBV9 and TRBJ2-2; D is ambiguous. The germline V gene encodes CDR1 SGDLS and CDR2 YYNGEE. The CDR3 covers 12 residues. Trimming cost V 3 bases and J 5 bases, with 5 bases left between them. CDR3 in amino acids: CASSAVTGELFF. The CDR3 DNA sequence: TGTGCCAGCAGCGCCGTAACCGGGGAGCTGTTTTTT.

The CDR3 is CASSGTATSGGYNEQFF. CDR3 DNA sequence: TGTGCCAGCAGCGGAACGGCGACTAGCGGGGGATACAATGAGCAGTTCTTC. The chain is built from TRBV7-9 and TRBJ2-1; the match to TRBD2 covers 12 bases. Germline V gene sequence: CDR1 SEHNR, CDR2 FQNEAQ (reference sequence). The CDR3 consists of 17 residues. With V trimmed by 5 bases and J by 4 bases, 9 bases remained unmatched.